This T cell receptor (beta chain) is drawn from a study of shared clonotypes between healthy human individuals (dated by TCRdb to 2020 to 2021). Broadly, across the study: A few men and a couple of women, aged 18 to 49 years, made up the cohort. For each donor, CD4 naive and CD4 memory were each run on three plates, CD8 naive on two plates, and CD8 memory on one plate. Blood TCR repertoires of 5 or 6 healthy adults were deeply sequenced to estimate repertoire size and the extent of clonotype sharing between individuals. To increase sequencing depth and limit assay-specific biases, TCR repertoire library preparation and sequencing were carried out by different laboratories using diverse techniques. Each donor's leukapheresis produced roughly between about 0.85 and 10 billion PBMCs. On the study overall, not on this receptor specifically: Estimated clonotype richness was generally larger for naive than for memory subsets. Sampling was limited to blood, and TCR repertoires in tissue likely differ from TCR repertoires in blood. Because the study included a small number of donors, the genetic and exposure-history diversity represented was limited. Even with the large sequencing depth, rarefaction of the sorted-subset datasets indicated that sequencing was incomplete. Pairwise subsampling indicated that sequencing depth was expected to affect the degree of clonotype sharing among donors. Compared with non-shared clonotypes, the clonotypes found in all four sorted-subset donors had higher generation probabilities. Sharing across a few donors was observed for around 5% of naive CD4, under 4% of naive CD8, 2% to 2.5% of memory CD4, and about 0.38% of memory CD8 clonotypes.

V lost 2 bases and J lost 8 bases; the stretch between them is 12 bases long. The CDR3 starts with the cysteine, ends with the phenylalanine, and has 13 residues. Only the CDR3 portion is preserved as DNA: 39 bases, with reading frame beginning at the first base. Sequences MNHEY (CDR1) and SMNVEV (CDR2) are obtained from the germline V gene (reference sequence). This clone was seen a single time. Its antigen target is currently unknown. There are no base qualities to consult, and no much larger clone falls within one base. The donors were healthy, HIV-negative adults who had no recently reported acute infections or vaccinations. All donors were Caucasian adults living in Nashville, Tennessee, USA. Magnetic negative selection was used to enrich CD4+ T cells, after which naive cells were positively selected on CD45RA and the negative fraction became the memory subset. Blood was obtained by leukapheresis, after which PBMCs were separated by Ficoll-Histopaque density gradient centrifugation and cryopreserved in liquid nitrogen vapor phase. Purity and quantity of every magnetically sorted T cell population were checked by analytical flow cytometry. Genomic DNA was isolated from each sorted fraction and quantified by UV absorbance on a Nanodrop 2000c.

Using the deep immunoSEQ assay, TCR CDR3 regions were amplified from genomic DNA by multiplex PCR. Extracted genomic DNA from each cell subset was spread evenly across all wells of several immunoSEQ 96-well plates, with each plate serving as a replicate. For sorted subsets, around 200 ng genomic DNA, equal to tens of thousands of T cell genomes, was loaded into each replicate PCR. The purified libraries were quantified using a Qubit 3.0 fluorometer, sized with a Bioanalyzer 2100, and then quantified again using the KAPA Library Quantification kit. Every immunoSEQ 96-well plate was sequenced on a separate single-read 150-cycle Illumina NextSeq 550 flow cell. In the paper's pipeline: The immunoSEQ output contained only junctional sequences without quality scores, so filtering could not match that applied to full-length reads. Sequences were annotated with PyIR, a Python wrapper for IgBLAST v1.9, and V/J genes and CDR3 were assigned using IMGT germline references. Reads were removed for weak V/J assignments (E-value above 1e-6), missing CDR3, stop codons, out-of-frame junctions, or ambiguous translated residues. V3J clonotypes were defined as sequences sharing an identical inferred V gene, J gene, and CDR3 amino acid sequence. The percentage overlap between two repertoires was calculated by dividing the number of shared unique clonotypes by the size of the smaller repertoire. Three approaches were used to assess repertoire richness: RTK rarefaction, the Chao1 estimator, and Recon v2.1 estimates of unobserved clonotypes. Generation probabilities for all TCRbeta clonotypes obtained by the gDNA method from a few donors were computed using OLGA. Imported from immuneACCESS, the table was reduced by TCRdb to in-frame sequences with V and J called. These copies leave out some clones; in studies compared against another copy, an unresolved V gene accounts for under half, and the cause of the remainder is not known. V, J and clone size are those of that table, while D and trimming were read from the DNA. The sample table shows about 1 million clones, and 65% to 75% are seen once. The ten largest clones represent approximately 1.5% of the sample.

Sequencing was done on a sample of memory CD4+ T cells sorted from blood. The cell subset or site label of this sample denotes: CD45RA-negative fraction. The V and J genes are TRBV27 and TRBJ1-2, and the D gene may be TRBD1, 5 bases matching. The sequence came from a man aged 18 to 29 in good health. The encoded CDR3 is CASSLGGEFGYTF. In nucleotide form, the sequence is TGTGCCAGCAGTTTAGGGGGAGAATTCGGCTACACCTTC.